This record covers a single TCR beta chain. Antigen: not known. One end of the junction varies from germline; a read error may be responsible. This sample is part of a study of T cells in Graves' hyperthyroidism and ophthalmopathy. TCR beta CDR3 regions were amplified from RNA. When the TCR CDR3 underwent first-round RT-PCR, the HTBI primer set was used. A single record per CDR3 protein comes from TCRdb applying MiXCR to the multiplex PCR reads. The repertoire consists of hundreds of thousands of distinct CDR3 sequences, with less than 15% occurring once and the leading ten covering 10% to 13%. Study-wide results and limits: Most thyroid-expanded clonotypes above 0.001 were also found in blood.

CDR1 and CDR2 from the germline V gene are SNHLY and FYNNEI. The CDR3 extends over 15 amino acids. Material for sequencing was blood. The receptor was isolated from a woman in her late teens or twenties with Graves' hyperthyroidism. This chain connects TRBV2 to TRBJ2-1, with 14 bases matching TRBD2. Here the CDR3 DNA reads TGTGCCAGCAATGGTCGACTAGCGGGAGGGGCTGAGCATTTCTTC. Translated, it gives CASNGRLAGGAEHFF. Using reference TRBV2 and TRBJ2-1 for the parts outside the CDR3, the full variable domain is EPEVTQTPSHQVTQMGQEVILRCVPISNHLYFYWYRQILGQKVEFLVSFYNNEISEKSEIFDDQFSVERPDGSNFTLKIRSTKLEDSAMYFCASNGRLAGGAEHFFGPGTRLTVL.